This TCR beta chain stems from a study of blood T cell repertoires in COVID-19 (dated by TCRdb to the early 2020s). At the level of the whole study: The collaborator samples originated in the United States, Italy and Spain and spanned the acute and convalescent phases of COVID-19. The material from the prospective study consisted of cDNA or gDNA derived from T cells, B-cell-depleted T cells, or PBMCs. The dataset comprised deeply sampled blood TCRbeta repertoires from subjects exposed to, actively infected with, or recovered from COVID-19. A freely available public database, intended as a resource for researchers studying the immune response to SARS-CoV-2, is where the repertoires were released. Samples came from the ongoing ImmuneRACE study (first 160 participants) plus 1,254 subjects from 6 global collaborators. Nearly every sample came with metadata listing a de-identified subject ID, COVID-19 status, age in years and sex. Where available, HLA class I and class II types were taken from metadata supplied by the sample provider and were not determined by assay-based typing.

About this clone: This clone's antigen is unknown. No base quality information exists; no much larger clone differs at one position. Other nucleotide sequences from this sample produce the same CDR3.

Points the paper makes about the study in general: How much clinical and demographic metadata was included differed by source and by participant, and the metadata was provided uncurated.

The collaborating institutions used their own protocols to collect whole blood in K2EDTA tubes. For TCRbeta analysis, collaborators shipped samples as frozen whole blood, isolated PBMCs, or DNA extracted from either of those sample types. TCRbeta CDR3 regions were amplified from genomic DNA using the immunoSEQ Assay, a bias-controlled multiplex PCR. The paper's processing steps were these. Nucleated cell counts per sample were estimated from amplification of reference gene primers within the assay. To quantify the absolute abundance of each unique TCRbeta CDR3 rearrangement, sequence reads were collapsed and filtered. For each sample, productive Simpson clonality was calculated as the square root of Simpson's diversity index over productive rearrangements. This immuneACCESS table, as held by TCRdb, lists in-frame sequences with V and J called but not all clones. Of the missing ones, under half trace to an unresolved V gene in checked studies; the others have no known cause. V, J and clone size are those of that table, while D and trimming were read from the DNA. The sample yields about 360,000 clones; around nine tenths were counted once. The biggest ten clones account for over 2.5% of the sample.

V trim: 4 bases; J trim: 8 bases; unmatched bases: 7. Including cysteine and phenylalanine, the CDR3 has 13 amino acids. CDR3 DNA only is kept here, 39 bases in frame from base 1. The germline V gene yields SGHDN for CDR1 and FVKESK for CDR2. This receptor was obtained from a human donor in a cohort sampled during active COVID-19. Sequencing used peripheral blood. The sequence is built from TRBV14 and TRBJ1-2, with 7 bases aligning to TRBD1. The CDR3 reads as follows: CASSPRQGGGYTF. The DNA sequence is as follows: TGTGCCAGCAGCCCAAGACAGGGTGGCGGCTACACCTTC. Outside the CDR3, residues come from the reference TRBV14 and TRBJ1-2 proteins, so the full variable domain is: EAGVTQFPSHSVIEKGQTVTLRCDPISGHDNLYWYRRVMGKEIKFLLHFVKESKQDESGMPNNRFLAERTGGTYSTLKVQPAELEDSGVYFCASSPRQGGGYTFGSGTRLTVV.